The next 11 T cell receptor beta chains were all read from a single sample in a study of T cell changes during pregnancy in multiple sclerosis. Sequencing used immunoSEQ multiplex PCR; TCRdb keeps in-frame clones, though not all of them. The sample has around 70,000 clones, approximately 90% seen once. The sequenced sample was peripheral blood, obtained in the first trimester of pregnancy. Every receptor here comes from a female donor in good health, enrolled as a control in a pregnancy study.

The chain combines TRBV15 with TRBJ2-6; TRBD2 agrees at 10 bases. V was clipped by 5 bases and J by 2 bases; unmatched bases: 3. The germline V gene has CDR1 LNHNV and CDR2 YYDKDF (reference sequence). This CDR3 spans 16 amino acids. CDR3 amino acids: CATSGTSGTGANVLTF. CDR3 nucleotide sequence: TGTGCCACCAGCGGTACTAGCGGGACTGGGGCCAACGTCCTGACTTTC.

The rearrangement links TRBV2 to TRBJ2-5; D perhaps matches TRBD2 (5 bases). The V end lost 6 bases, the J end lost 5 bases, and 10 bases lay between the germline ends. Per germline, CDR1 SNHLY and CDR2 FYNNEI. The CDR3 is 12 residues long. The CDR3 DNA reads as TGTGCCAGCAGCACACGAGGGGAGACCCAGTACTTC. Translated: CASSTRGETQYF.

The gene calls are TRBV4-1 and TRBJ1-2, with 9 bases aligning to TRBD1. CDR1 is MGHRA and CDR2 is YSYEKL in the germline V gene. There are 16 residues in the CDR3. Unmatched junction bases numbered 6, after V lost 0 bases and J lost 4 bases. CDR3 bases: TGCGCCAGCAGCCAAGATGTAACAGGGGGCTTCTATGGCTACACCTTC. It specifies CASSQDVTGGFYGYTF.

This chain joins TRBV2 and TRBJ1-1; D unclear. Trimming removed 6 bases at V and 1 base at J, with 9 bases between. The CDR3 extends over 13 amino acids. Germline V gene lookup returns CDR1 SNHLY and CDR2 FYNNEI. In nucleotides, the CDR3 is TGTGCCAGCAGCTTCCGGGAGAACACTGAAGCTTTCTTT. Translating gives CASSFRENTEAFF.

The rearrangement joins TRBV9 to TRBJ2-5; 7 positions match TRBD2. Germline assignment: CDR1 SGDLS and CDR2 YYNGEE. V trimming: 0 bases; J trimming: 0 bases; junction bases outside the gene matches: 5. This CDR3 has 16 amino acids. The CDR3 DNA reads TGTGCCAGCAGCGTAGGTGGGGGGGGACACCAAGAGACCCAGTACTTC. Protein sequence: CASSVGGGGHQETQYF.

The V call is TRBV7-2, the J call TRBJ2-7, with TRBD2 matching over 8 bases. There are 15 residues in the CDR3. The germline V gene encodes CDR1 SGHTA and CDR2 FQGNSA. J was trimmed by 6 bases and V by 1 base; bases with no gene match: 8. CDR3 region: CASSLDWREVGEQYF. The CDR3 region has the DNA TGTGCCAGCAGCTTAGATTGGCGGGAGGTGGGCGAGCAGTACTTC.

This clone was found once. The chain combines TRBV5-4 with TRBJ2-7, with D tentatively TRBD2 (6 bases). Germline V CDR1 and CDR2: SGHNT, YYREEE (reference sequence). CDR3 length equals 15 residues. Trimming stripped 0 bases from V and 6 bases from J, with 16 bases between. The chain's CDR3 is CASSLAGGFLAEQYF. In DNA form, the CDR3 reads TGTGCCAGCAGCTTGGCCGGAGGGTTTCTTGCCGAGCAGTACTTC. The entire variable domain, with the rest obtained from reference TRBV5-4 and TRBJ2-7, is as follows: ETGVTQSPTHLIKTRGQQVTLRCSSQSGHNTVSWYQQALGQGPQFIFQYYREEENGRGNFPPRFSGLQFPNYSSELNVNALELDDSALYLCASSLAGGFLAEQYFGPGTRLTVT.

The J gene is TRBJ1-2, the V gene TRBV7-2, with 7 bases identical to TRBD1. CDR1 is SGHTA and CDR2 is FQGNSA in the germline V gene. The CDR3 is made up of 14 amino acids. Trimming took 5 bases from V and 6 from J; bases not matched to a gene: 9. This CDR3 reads CASSTRDRGNGYTF. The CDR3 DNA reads TGTGCCAGCAGCACCAGGGACAGAGGGAATGGCTACACCTTC.

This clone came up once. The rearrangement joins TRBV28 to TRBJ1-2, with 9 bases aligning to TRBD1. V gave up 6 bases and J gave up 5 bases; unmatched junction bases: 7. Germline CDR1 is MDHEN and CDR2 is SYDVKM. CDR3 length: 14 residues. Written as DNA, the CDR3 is TGTGCCAGCAGCTACAGGGGGCGTCGGTATGGCTACACCTTC. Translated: CASSYRGRRYGYTF.

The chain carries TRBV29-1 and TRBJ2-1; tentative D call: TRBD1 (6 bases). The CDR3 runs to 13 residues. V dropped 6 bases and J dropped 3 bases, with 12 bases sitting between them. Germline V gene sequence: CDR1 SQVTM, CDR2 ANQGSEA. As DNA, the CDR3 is TGCAGCGTGAGGGGGAACCGCTACAATGAGCAGTTCTTC. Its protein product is CSVRGNRYNEQFF.

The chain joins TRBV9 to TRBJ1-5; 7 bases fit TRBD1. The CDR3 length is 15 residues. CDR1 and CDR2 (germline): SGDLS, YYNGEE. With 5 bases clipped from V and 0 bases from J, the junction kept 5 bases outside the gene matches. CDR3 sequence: CASSLRTGSNQPQHF. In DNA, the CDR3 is TGTGCCAGCAGTTTGAGGACAGGTAGCAATCAGCCCCAGCATTTT.